This TCR beta chain came from a study of blood T cell repertoires in COVID-19 (TCRdb year 2020). Notes on the research overall: Collaborator samples came from the United States, Italy and Spain and covered acute and convalescent phases of COVID-19. The material from the prospective study consisted of cDNA or gDNA derived from T cells, B-cell-depleted T cells, or PBMCs. Deeply sampled blood TCRbeta repertoires from subjects exposed to, actively infected with, or recovered from COVID-19 were included in the dataset. The repertoires were made available in a free public database intended to serve as a resource for research on the immune response to SARS-CoV-2. The samples were drawn from two sources: the first 160 participants of the ongoing ImmuneRACE study, and 950 to 1,500 subjects contributed by 6 global collaborators. A de-identified subject ID, COVID-19 status, age in years and sex were almost always included in the sample metadata. HLA class I and class II types, where available, came from metadata supplied by the sample provider rather than from assay-based typing. Paper-wide results and their limitations: Clinical and demographic metadata were provided uncurated, with the amount varying by source and participant.

Of note for this clone: No antigen is known for it. Base qualities were left out, and no much larger clone turns up one base away.

In the prospective study, participants were about 18 to 90 years old, resided in approximately 22 geographic areas of the United States, and were enrolled through a virtual design. In the prospective study, cohorts were assigned on the basis of participant-reported clinical history obtained from a screening survey and a study questionnaire. Recovered participants in ImmuneRACE Cohort 3 were defined as having two consecutive negative NP/OP PCR tests, clearance from a healthcare professional, or resolution of symptoms. Each participant in the prospective study had whole blood, serum and a nasopharyngeal or oropharyngeal swab collected by mobile phlebotomists. Prospective study participants could optionally give additional blood draws and questionnaires over a roughly two-month period. Before DNA extraction, blood samples from the prospective study were shipped at room temperature or frozen. CDR1 and CDR2, looked up from the germline V gene, are MNHNS and SASEGT. The CDR3 measures 16 amino acids from cysteine to phenylalanine. CDR3 DNA is the only sequence kept; it has 48 bases, read in frame from the first base. Clipping removes 4 bases from V and 7 bases from J, with 11 as the unmatched junction base count.

TCRbeta CDR3 regions were amplified from genomic DNA by means of the immunoSEQ Assay, a bias-controlled multiplex PCR. Per the source publication's procedure: The number of nucleated cells in each sample was estimated from the amplification of reference gene primers within the assay. To quantify the absolute abundance of each unique TCRbeta CDR3 rearrangement, sequence reads were collapsed and filtered. For each sample, productive Simpson clonality was calculated as the square root of Simpson's diversity index over productive rearrangements. TCRdb's version of the immuneACCESS table is confined to in-frame rearrangements and falls short of the full clone set. An unresolved V gene accounts for under half of the shortfall where checked; the remainder is of unknown origin. V, J and clone size reflect that table, while D and trimming were determined from the DNA. Across this sample there are fewer than 200,000 clones, with about 80% seen only once. Approximately 12% of the sample lies in the top ten.

The sequence links TRBV6-1 to TRBJ1-4, with 8 bases aligning to TRBD1. This receptor was obtained from a man aged 50-59 years who had recovered from COVID-19. The specimen sequenced was PBMCs or T cells enriched from blood (not recorded which). The DNA sequence is given as TGTGCCAGCAGTGCCTTAACAGGGGGAGGTGGTGAAAAACTGTTTTTT. It translates as CASSALTGGGGEKLFF.